This TCR beta chain was retrieved from a study of prognosis after radiotherapy for stage I lung cancer. At the level of the study: Medical inoperability was the status assigned to all non-small cell lung cancer patients. There were no patients who received concurrent therapy with stereotactic body radiotherapy. General study findings and limits: Some patients went on to develop distant metastases. Their Shannon entropy after stereotactic body radiation therapy was lower, and its change from baseline was also lower.

This clonotype was found many times. What it binds is not known. Researchers used two-round multiplex PCR to amplify TCR beta CDR3 starting from genomic DNA. Specific primers for each TRBV and TRBJ gene were what first-round PCR used. TCRdb re-called the multiplex PCR reads through MiXCR, storing one row per CDR3 protein. Of around 30,000 distinct CDR3 sequences in the sample, about 32% were seen once. With V trimmed by 9 bases and J by 4 bases, 5 bases remained unmatched. The length of the CDR3 is 13 residues. Germline loops: CDR1 SGHVS, CDR2 FQNEAQ. Blood, around 6 milliliters, was collected at each of two time points.

The sample in question was PBMCs, obtained before or after stereotactic body radiation therapy (not recorded which). The chain employs TRBV7-8 and TRBJ2-5; 10 nucleotides match TRBD1. The TCR sequence derives from a donor over 45 with non-small cell lung cancer. The chain's CDR3 is CASKTGGRETQYF. The CDR3 DNA reads TGTGCCAGTAAGACAGGGGGCCGAGAGACCCAGTACTTC.